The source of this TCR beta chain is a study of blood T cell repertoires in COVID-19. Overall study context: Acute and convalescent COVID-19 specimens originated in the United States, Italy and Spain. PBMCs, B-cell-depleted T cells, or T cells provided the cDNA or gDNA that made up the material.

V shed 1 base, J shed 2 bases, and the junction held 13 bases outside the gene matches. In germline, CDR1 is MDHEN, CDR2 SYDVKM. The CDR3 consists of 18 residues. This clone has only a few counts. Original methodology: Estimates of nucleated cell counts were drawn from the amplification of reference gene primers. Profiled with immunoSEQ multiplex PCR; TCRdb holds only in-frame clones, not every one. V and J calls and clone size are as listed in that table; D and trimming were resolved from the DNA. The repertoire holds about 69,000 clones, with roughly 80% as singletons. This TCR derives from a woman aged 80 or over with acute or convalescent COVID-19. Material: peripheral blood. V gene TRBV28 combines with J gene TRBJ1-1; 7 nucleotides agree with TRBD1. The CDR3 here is CASSLSWSRDRRNTEAFF. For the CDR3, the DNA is TGTGCCAGCAGTTTATCCTGGAGTAGGGACAGAAGAAACACTGAAGCTTTCTTT.